The 9 T cell receptor beta chains given below trace back to one sample, sequenced in a study of beta chain features in type 1 diabetes. Overall study findings and caveats: TCRB CDR3s from Type 1 diabetes patients were moderately but significantly shorter in all four CD4+ subsets.

These TCRs are of unknown antigen specificity. The investigators reverse transcribed all of the isolated RNA, so they sequenced expressed TCRB transcripts. Some clones are missing from TCRdb's copy, which holds only in-frame ones; the method was immunoSEQ multiplex PCR. This table has hundreds of thousands of clones, 10% to 15% appearing once. Material: naive CD4+ T cells from blood. The receptors derive from a young man with type 1 diabetes.

The chain couples TRBV6-5 to TRBJ1-6; 8 bases are a match to TRBD1. V was clipped by 4 bases and J by 5 bases; unmatched bases: 1. Germline V gene lookup returns CDR1 MNHEY and CDR2 SVGAGI. The CDR3 length is 14 residues. The CDR3 region is CASSWTGHNSPLHF. The CDR3 DNA reads TGTGCCAGCAGTTGGACAGGGCATAATTCACCCCTCCACTTT.

The J gene is TRBJ2-5, the V gene TRBV1; the listed D gene, TRBD2, was not tested against the DNA. TRBV1 has pseudogene status. This CDR3 region has 16 residues. CDR3 nucleotides: TGCACCAGCAGCCAAAAGACTAGCGGGGTTCAAGAGACCCAGTACTTC. Translating it yields CTSSQKTSGVQETQYF.

In this sample, this clone turned up a few times. The chain is built from TRBV2 and TRBJ2-7; 8 nucleotides match TRBD1. V was clipped by 5 bases and J by 7 bases; unmatched bases: 13. The CDR3 sequence is 15 residues long. Germline CDR1 is SNHLY and CDR2 is FYNNEI. The CDR3 is CASSNPRTGLSEQYF. DNA of the CDR3: TGTGCCAGCAGTAACCCGAGGACAGGGTTAAGTGAGCAGTACTTC.

There are a few counts of this clone. The J gene is TRBJ2-1, the V gene TRBV7-2; 10 bases line up with TRBD2. The length of the CDR3 is 15 residues. The germline V gene has CDR1 SGHTA and CDR2 FQGNSA. V lost 5 bases to trimming and J lost 2 bases; unmatched junction nucleotides: 3. DNA of the CDR3: TGTGCCAGCAGCATTAGCGGGGGGACCTACAATGAGCAGTTCTTC. Amino acid sequence: CASSISGGTYNEQFF.

The chain carries TRBV5-1 and TRBJ2-4; D tentatively reads TRBD1 or TRBD2 (5 bases each). Germline-derived CDR1 and CDR2 are SGHRS and YFSETQ. The V end lost 2 bases, the J end lost 2 bases, and 20 bases lay between the germline ends. The CDR3 extends over 18 amino acids. CDR3 residues: CASSLRDREFSSKNIQYF. The CDR3 coding sequence is TGCGCCAGCAGCTTAAGGGACCGAGAGTTTAGCTCCAAAAACATTCAGTACTTC.

This clone has just a few counts. V and J are TRBV5-1 and TRBJ1-1; perhaps TRBD1 as D (6 bases). Trimming took 5 bases from V and 1 from J, leaving 15 bases between them. Germline lookup yields CDR1 SGHRS and CDR2 YFSETQ. The CDR3 has 15 residues. CDR3 region: CASSRAGTQNTEAFF. CDR3 DNA: TGCGCCAGCAGTCGCGCCGGGACACAGAACACTGAAGCTTTCTTT.

The genes are TRBV5-1 and TRBJ1-2; unclear D gene. The CDR3 consists of 14 residues. Germline CDR1 is SGHRS and CDR2 is YFSETQ. V was shortened by 4 bases and J by 8 bases, with 18 bases between the two germline ends. The DNA for the CDR3 is TGCGCCAGCAGCCCCCCGGTGGGCGCATCAGGCTACACCTTC. Translation gives CASSPPVGASGYTF.

The chain recombines TRBV2 with TRBJ2-2; a weak D match, TRBD2 (5 bases). The germline V gene has CDR1 SNHLY and CDR2 FYNNEI. V lost 4 bases and J lost 4, with 13 bases in between. The CDR3 consists of 15 residues. The CDR3 spells CASSVLVGSTGELFF. DNA of the CDR3: TGTGCCAGCAGTGTACTAGTGGGGAGCACCGGGGAGCTGTTTTTT.

This clone was counted between two and nine times. The chain has TRBV18 and TRBJ1-1; 7 bases align to TRBD1. Unmatched junction bases numbered 10, after V lost 6 bases and J lost 3 bases. The germline CDR1 and CDR2 sequences are KGHSH and LQKENI. This CDR3 comprises 15 residues. CDR3 in DNA: TGTGCCAGCTCCGCAGACAGGGAAAGGCACACTGAAGCTTTCTTT. Translating it yields CASSADRERHTEAFF.